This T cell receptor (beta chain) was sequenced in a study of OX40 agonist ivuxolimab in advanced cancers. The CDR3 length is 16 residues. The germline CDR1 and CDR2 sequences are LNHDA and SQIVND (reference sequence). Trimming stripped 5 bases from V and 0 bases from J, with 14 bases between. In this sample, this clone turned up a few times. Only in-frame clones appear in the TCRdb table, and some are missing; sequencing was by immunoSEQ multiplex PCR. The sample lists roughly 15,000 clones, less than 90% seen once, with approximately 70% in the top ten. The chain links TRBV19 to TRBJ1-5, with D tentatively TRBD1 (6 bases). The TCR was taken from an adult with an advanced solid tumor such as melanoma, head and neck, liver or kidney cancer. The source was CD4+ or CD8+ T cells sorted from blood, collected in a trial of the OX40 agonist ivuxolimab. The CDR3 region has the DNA TGTGCCAGTAGTTCCCGGACAGCTTATAGCAATCAGCCCCAGCATTTT. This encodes CASSSRTAYSNQPQHF.